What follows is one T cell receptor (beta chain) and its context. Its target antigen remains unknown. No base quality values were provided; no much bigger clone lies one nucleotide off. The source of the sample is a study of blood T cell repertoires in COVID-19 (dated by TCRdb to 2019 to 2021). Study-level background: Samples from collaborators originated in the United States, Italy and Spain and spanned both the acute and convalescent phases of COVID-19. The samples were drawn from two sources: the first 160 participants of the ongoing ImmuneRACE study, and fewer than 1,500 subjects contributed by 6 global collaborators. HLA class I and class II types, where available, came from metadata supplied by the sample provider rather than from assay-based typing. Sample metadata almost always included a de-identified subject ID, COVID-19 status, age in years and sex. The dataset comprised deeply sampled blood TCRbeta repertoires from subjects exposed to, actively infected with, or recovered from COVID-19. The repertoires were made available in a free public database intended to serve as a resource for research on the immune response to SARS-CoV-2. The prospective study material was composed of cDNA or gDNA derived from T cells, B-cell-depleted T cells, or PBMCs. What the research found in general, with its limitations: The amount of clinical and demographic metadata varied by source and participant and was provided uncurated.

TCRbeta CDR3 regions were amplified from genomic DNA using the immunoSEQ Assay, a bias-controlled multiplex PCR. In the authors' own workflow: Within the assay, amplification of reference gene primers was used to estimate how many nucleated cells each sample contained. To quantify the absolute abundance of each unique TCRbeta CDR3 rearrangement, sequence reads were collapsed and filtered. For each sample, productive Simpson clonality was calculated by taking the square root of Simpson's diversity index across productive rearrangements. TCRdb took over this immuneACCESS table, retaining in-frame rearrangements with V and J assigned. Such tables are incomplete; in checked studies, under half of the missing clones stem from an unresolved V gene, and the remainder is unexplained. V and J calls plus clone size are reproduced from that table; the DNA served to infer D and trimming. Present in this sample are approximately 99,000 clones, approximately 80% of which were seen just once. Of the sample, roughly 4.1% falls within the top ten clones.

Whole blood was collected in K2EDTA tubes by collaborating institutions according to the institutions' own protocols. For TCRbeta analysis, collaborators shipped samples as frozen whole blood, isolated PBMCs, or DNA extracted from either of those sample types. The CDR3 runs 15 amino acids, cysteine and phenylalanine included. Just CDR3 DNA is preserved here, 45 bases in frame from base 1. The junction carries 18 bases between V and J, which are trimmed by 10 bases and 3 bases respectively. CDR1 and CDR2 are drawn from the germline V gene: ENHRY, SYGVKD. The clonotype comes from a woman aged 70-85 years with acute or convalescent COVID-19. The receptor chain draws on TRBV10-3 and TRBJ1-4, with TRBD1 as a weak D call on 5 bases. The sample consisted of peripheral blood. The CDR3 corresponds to CATRRRGEANEKLFF. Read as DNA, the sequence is TGTGCCACCCGAAGGCGGGGGGAAGCTAATGAAAAACTGTTTTTT.